Listed below are T cell receptor beta chains from one sample, sequenced in a study of shared clonotypes between healthy human individuals. Using immunoSEQ multiplex PCR, the repertoire was profiled, and TCRdb retains in-frame clones only, with some absent. The sample includes some 1,100,000 clones, approximately 78% of them seen just once. Material: memory CD4+ T cells from PBMCs. Every receptor here comes from a man aged 18 to 29 in good health. Some clones in this sample may be carry-over from other donors' samples. Both conserved end residues are part of each CDR3. The D gene is left open where the match is weak. Clone size is shown for a subset of rows, as once, few, many or a class of expanded clone.

DNA: TGTGCTAGTGGTCCACGCGTCCCAGGCATGGACACTGAAGCTTTCTTT
CDR3: CASGPRVPGMDTEAFF
J: TRBJ1-1
V: TRBV12-5
D: .
size: .

DNA: TGTGCCAGCAGTTTATCTTTCGGGGGGGTATCCCGAGAGACCCAGTACTTC
CDR3: CASSLSFGGVSRETQYF
J: TRBJ2-5
V: TRBV27
D: TRBD2
size: .

DNA: TGCGCCAGCAGCCCTGGTCGGGCGCGGAACACTGAAGCTTTCTTT
CDR3: CASSPGRARNTEAFF
J: TRBJ1-1
V: TRBV4-1
D: .
size: .

DNA: TGTGCCAGCAGCTTGGGAGTCCAGGTGCTGGGCACTGAAGCTTTCTTT
CDR3: CASSLGVQVLGTEAFF
J: TRBJ1-1
V: TRBV5-5
D: .
size: .

DNA: TGTGCCAGCAGCGACTTCTCGGAGTACAACTTC
CDR3: CASSDFSEYNF
J: TRBJ2-5
V: TRBV7-9
D: .
size: .

DNA: TGCGCCAGCAGCTTGGGCCAGGGATGGTATGGCTACACCTTC
CDR3: CASSLGQGWYGYTF
J: TRBJ1-2
V: TRBV5-1
D: .
size: .

DNA: TGCGCCAGCAGCTTTCAGGGCGGGGAGCTGTTTTTT
CDR3: CASSFQGGELFF
J: TRBJ2-2
V: TRBV5-1
D: .
size: once

DNA: TGCGCCAGCAGCTCAAAGACAGGGGGGACGGACTACGAGCAGTACTTC
CDR3: CASSSKTGGTDYEQYF
J: TRBJ2-7
V: TRBV5-1
D: TRBD1
size: .

DNA: TGTGCCAGCAGCCAGACGACCCCTTATGGCTACACCTTC
CDR3: CASSQTTPYGYTF
J: TRBJ1-2
V: TRBV14
D: .
size: .

DNA: TGTGCCAGCGACCAACAGGGCTACGAGCAGTACTTC
CDR3: CASDQQGYEQYF
J: TRBJ2-7
V: TRBV28
D: .
size: .

DNA: TGCAGCGTTGAAGATCACCGGGGGGCGGGCTATGGCTACACCTTC
CDR3: CSVEDHRGAGYGYTF
J: TRBJ1-2
V: TRBV29-1
D: .
size: once

DNA: TGCGCCAGCAGCCGGGACAGGGGGCAGGGGCTGTTTTTT
CDR3: CASSRDRGQGLFF
J: TRBJ1-4
V: TRBV5-1
D: TRBD1
size: .

DNA: TGCGCCAGCAGCACTAGGGCATTCGGCCCCGGGGAGCTGTTTTTT
CDR3: CASSTRAFGPGELFF
J: TRBJ2-2
V: TRBV5-1
D: .
size: .

DNA: TGTGCCAGCAGTTTCCGACAGGGCACAGATACGCAGTATTTT
CDR3: CASSFRQGTDTQYF
J: TRBJ2-3
V: TRBV28
D: .
size: .

DNA: TGTGCCAGCAGCTTGGGACAGGGCCCTGGCTACACCTTC
CDR3: CASSLGQGPGYTF
J: TRBJ1-2
V: TRBV7-9
D: TRBD1
size: few

DNA: TGTGCCCTTAAAGGTTCAGGGGCTAACTATGGCTACACCTTC
CDR3: CALKGSGANYGYTF
J: TRBJ1-2
V: TRBV28
D: .
size: few

DNA: TGTGCCAGCAGTTACTCGAGCGCGCAGGCTGAAGCTTTCTTT
CDR3: CASSYSSAQAEAFF
J: TRBJ1-1
V: TRBV6-5
D: .
size: .

DNA: TGTGCCAGTAGTTTTAGCGGAAGCCACAATGAGCAGTTCTTC
CDR3: CASSFSGSHNEQFF
J: TRBJ2-1
V: TRBV19
D: .
size: .

DNA: TGCGCCAGCAGCTTGGAGTCCCCTAACTATGGCTACACCTTC
CDR3: CASSLESPNYGYTF
J: TRBJ1-2
V: TRBV5-1
D: .
size: many

DNA: TGTGCCAGTGGCAGTGTATACGAGCAGTACTTC
CDR3: CASGSVYEQYF
J: TRBJ2-7
V: TRBV19
D: .
size: once

DNA: TGTGCCAGCAGCTCCCGGGACAGGGGCTCTGGAAACACCATATATTTT
CDR3: CASSSRDRGSGNTIYF
J: TRBJ1-3
V: TRBV7-3
D: TRBD1
size: .

DNA: TGTGCCAGTAGTAGCCAGGTAAGCTACGAGCAGTACTTC
CDR3: CASSSQVSYEQYF
J: TRBJ2-7
V: TRBV19
D: .
size: .

DNA: TGTGCCAGCAGCCAACTAGCGGGAAGGGCCAATGAGCAGTTCTTC
CDR3: CASSQLAGRANEQFF
J: TRBJ2-1
V: TRBV6-6
D: TRBD2
size: .

DNA: TGTGCCAGCAGTTTTGGACAGGACGTCTCCTACAATGAGCAGTTCTTC
CDR3: CASSFGQDVSYNEQFF
J: TRBJ2-1
V: TRBV27
D: TRBD1
size: once

DNA: TGTGCCAGCAGCGGCAGTAGCGGATTCTCCTACAATGAGCAGTTCTTC
CDR3: CASSGSSGFSYNEQFF
J: TRBJ2-1
V: TRBV7-9
D: .
size: .

DNA: TGTGCCAGCAGCGGGACTAGCGCTACGCAGTATTTT
CDR3: CASSGTSATQYF
J: TRBJ2-3
V: TRBV2
D: TRBD2
size: .

DNA: TGTGCCAGCAGTTTAATTTTCGGGGTAGCTTTCTTT
CDR3: CASSLIFGVAFF
J: TRBJ1-1
V: TRBV28
D: .
size: many

DNA: TGTGCCACCAGCGGGACGACGTACAATGAGCAGTTCTTC
CDR3: CATSGTTYNEQFF
J: TRBJ2-1
V: TRBV15
D: .
size: .

DNA: TGCGCCAGCAGCTCCCGTGCGGGAGGGTACAATGAGCAGTTCTTC
CDR3: CASSSRAGGYNEQFF
J: TRBJ2-1
V: TRBV5-1
D: TRBD2
size: .

DNA: TGTGCCAGCACTTCAGGGTCTGGGGCCAACGTCCTGACTTTC
CDR3: CASTSGSGANVLTF
J: TRBJ2-6
V: TRBV28
D: .
size: .

DNA: TGTGCCACCAGGAGTTGGGAGGGGCGGCGGGACGAGACCCAGTACTTC
CDR3: CATRSWEGRRDETQYF
J: TRBJ2-5
V: TRBV15
D: TRBD2
size: .

DNA: TGTGCCAGCAGTGCCTCTGGGGCCCGTGAGCAGTTCTTC
CDR3: CASSASGAREQFF
J: TRBJ2-1
V: TRBV6-4
D: .
size: .

DNA: TGTGCCAGCAGCCCAGTTCCCGGGACTAGCCGGAGCTCCTACAATGAGCAGTTCTTC
CDR3: CASSPVPGTSRSSYNEQFF
J: TRBJ2-1
V: TRBV14
D: TRBD2
size: .

DNA: TGTGCCAGCAGTTTGGGACAGGGGGCGACCGGGGAGCTGTTTTTT
CDR3: CASSLGQGATGELFF
J: TRBJ2-2
V: TRBV28
D: TRBD1
size: .

DNA: TGTGCCATCAGTGCCTCAACTGTCTCCTACGAGCAGTACTTC
CDR3: CAISASTVSYEQYF
J: TRBJ2-7
V: TRBV10-3
D: .
size: .

DNA: TGTGCCAGTAGTTCTTATCCGGGAGTCGACGAGCAGTACTTC
CDR3: CASSSYPGVDEQYF
J: TRBJ2-7
V: TRBV19
D: .
size: few

DNA: TGTGCCAGCAGCCAAGCGTTGGGAAACACCATATATTTT
CDR3: CASSQALGNTIYF
J: TRBJ1-3
V: TRBV5-8
D: .
size: .

DNA: TGTGCCAGCAGCCTCCAGGGGAGGAGGGGTGAAAAACTGTTTTTT
CDR3: CASSLQGRRGEKLFF
J: TRBJ1-4
V: TRBV9
D: .
size: .

DNA: TGTGCCAGCAGCTTAGCAGGAGTCATAAACATTCAGTACTTC
CDR3: CASSLAGVINIQYF
J: TRBJ2-4
V: TRBV11-2
D: .
size: .

DNA: TGTGCCAGCAGCTTAGCGGCGGGACGCTCTGGAAACACCATATATTTT
CDR3: CASSLAAGRSGNTIYF
J: TRBJ1-3
V: TRBV7-9
D: .
size: few

DNA: TGTGCCAGCAGCACCGAAAACAGGGGCGAGACCCAGTACTTC
CDR3: CASSTENRGETQYF
J: TRBJ2-5
V: TRBV5-4
D: TRBD1
size: .

DNA: TGCAGTGCTACCCGGAGCGGAGGCTACACCTTC
CDR3: CSATRSGGYTF
J: TRBJ1-2
V: TRBV20-1
D: .
size: once

DNA: TGCGCCAGCAGCTCGGGACAGGGGGTGGTGGAAGCTTTCTTT
CDR3: CASSSGQGVVEAFF
J: TRBJ1-1
V: TRBV5-1
D: TRBD1
size: few

DNA: TGCGCCAGCAGCCCGGGGGGTTTCTTGCAGTACTTC
CDR3: CASSPGGFLQYF
J: TRBJ2-5
V: TRBV5-1
D: TRBD2
size: .

DNA: TGTGCCAGCAGCTTAGAGGGGGTTCGGAACACTGAAGCTTTCTTT
CDR3: CASSLEGVRNTEAFF
J: TRBJ1-1
V: TRBV7-2
D: .
size: once

DNA: TGTGCCAGCAACTGGGACACCGGGGAGCTGTTTTTT
CDR3: CASNWDTGELFF
J: TRBJ2-2
V: TRBV2
D: .
size: .

DNA: TGTGCCAGCAGAAAGGGGCAAGCTAACTATGGCTACACCTTC
CDR3: CASRKGQANYGYTF
J: TRBJ1-2
V: TRBV6-1
D: .
size: .

DNA: TGTGCCAGCGCCCTGAGGGGTTTCACAGATACGCAGTATTTT
CDR3: CASALRGFTDTQYF
J: TRBJ2-3
V: TRBV5-6
D: .
size: .

DNA: TGTGCCAGCAGGCTGGAGGGGGGTTGGGCCGGGGAGCTGTTTTTT
CDR3: CASRLEGGWAGELFF
J: TRBJ2-2
V: TRBV27
D: .
size: .

DNA: TGTGCCAGCAGTGAACAGGCCGATAACTATGGCTACACCTTC
CDR3: CASSEQADNYGYTF
J: TRBJ1-2
V: TRBV2
D: .
size: once

DNA: TGTGCCAGCAGTGAAGTTCGAGGGACGGTTCAGTTT
CDR3: CASSEVRGTVQF
J: TRBJ1-5
V: TRBV2
D: .
size: .

DNA: TGTGCCAGCAGCCTCGAACTAGCGGGAGTCGACGAGCAGTACTTC
CDR3: CASSLELAGVDEQYF
J: TRBJ2-7
V: TRBV9
D: TRBD2
size: .

DNA: TGTGCTAGACCTCCAAGGGCTGGCCAACACCAGTCCTACGAGCAGTACTTC
CDR3: CARPPRAGQHQSYEQYF
J: TRBJ2-7
V: TRBV12-5
D: .
size: .

DNA: TGTGCCAGCAGCTTACAAAACGGGGCCGTGAACACTGAAGCTTTCTTT
CDR3: CASSLQNGAVNTEAFF
J: TRBJ1-1
V: TRBV7-8
D: .
size: .

DNA: TGTGCCAGCAGCCAGGGTGGACTAGCGGGGAGGGCGGGGGAGACCCAGTACTTC
CDR3: CASSQGGLAGRAGETQYF
J: TRBJ2-5
V: TRBV4-2
D: TRBD2
size: .